These T cell receptor beta chains were read from a single sample in a study of shared clonotypes between healthy human individuals. Sequenced by immunoSEQ multiplex PCR; TCRdb stores in-frame clones only, minus some. The sample gives about 2.4 million clones, over 85% of which show up once; around 0.37% is in the top ten. The sequencing sample was made of naive CD4+ T cells from PBMCs. These receptor sequences come from a man aged 18 to 30 in good health. Some clones in this sample may be carry-over from other donors' samples. CDR3s include the opening cysteine and the closing phenylalanine or tryptophan. Each record gives: V gene, D gene, J gene, CDR3 protein. D genes are given only for firm matches.

v_call: TRBV5-1
d_call: TRBD1
j_call: TRBJ1-4
cdr3_aa: CASSTIGTGHEKLFF

v_call: TRBV4-3
d_call: TRBD2
j_call: TRBJ2-1
cdr3_aa: CASSQLAGGPYEQFF

v_call: TRBV7-6
d_call: TRBD1
j_call: .
cdr3_aa: CASSSDRVGEQYF

v_call: TRBV19
d_call: .
j_call: TRBJ2-3
cdr3_aa: CASSSRGPGGTDTQYF

v_call: TRBV7-8
d_call: .
j_call: TRBJ1-1
cdr3_aa: CASSFSETQAFF

v_call: TRBV7-3
d_call: .
j_call: TRBJ2-6
cdr3_aa: CASSLRNRLSGANVLTF

v_call: TRBV6-1
d_call: .
j_call: TRBJ1-5
cdr3_aa: CASSTAGAQPQHF

v_call: TRBV5-1
d_call: TRBD1
j_call: TRBJ2-1
cdr3_aa: CASSLWQGARNEQFF

v_call: TRBV6-5
d_call: .
j_call: TRBJ2-7
cdr3_aa: CASSPKNRRQYF

v_call: TRBV5-4
d_call: TRBD2
j_call: TRBJ2-5
cdr3_aa: CASSQGLAVQETQYF

v_call: TRBV30
d_call: .
j_call: TRBJ1-3
cdr3_aa: CAWSSFGNTIYF

v_call: TRBV2
d_call: TRBD2
j_call: TRBJ2-5
cdr3_aa: CASTPGSGSHWETQYF

v_call: TRBV7-3
d_call: TRBD1
j_call: TRBJ2-5
cdr3_aa: CASSLGQGAGETQYF

v_call: TRBV29-1
d_call: .
j_call: TRBJ2-3
cdr3_aa: CSSRGRMADTQYF

v_call: TRBV11-2
d_call: .
j_call: TRBJ2-5
cdr3_aa: CASSPRVWETQYF

v_call: TRBV6-5
d_call: .
j_call: TRBJ2-3
cdr3_aa: CAIRPGSWADTQYF

v_call: TRBV27
d_call: .
j_call: TRBJ1-3
cdr3_aa: CASRSQITTGNTIYF

v_call: TRBV27
d_call: TRBD1
j_call: TRBJ1-1
cdr3_aa: CASSPGTGVTEAFF

v_call: TRBV2
d_call: .
j_call: TRBJ2-1
cdr3_aa: CAGRADSYNEQFF

v_call: TRBV7-6
d_call: .
j_call: TRBJ2-1
cdr3_aa: CASSFGPGSQHAFF

v_call: TRBV4-3
d_call: .
j_call: TRBJ2-5
cdr3_aa: CASSQVYRETQYF

v_call: TRBV9
d_call: .
j_call: TRBJ1-3
cdr3_aa: CASSQKPVEGTGNTIYF